This T cell receptor beta chain emerged from a study of cytomegalovirus exposure and HLA in healthy donors. Findings and limits, study-wide: For presence/absence analyses, sequencing depth was assumed to be roughly uniform across donors. The authors excluded some V segments, including TRBV6-2 and TRBV6-3, as indistinguishable. In a later analysis, several top co-occurrence clusters appeared linked to parvovirus B19, influenza, CMV and Epstein-Barr virus. Follow-up analysis later connected one missense variant in DCLRE1C with trimming of TCR beta V- and J-genes.

Per germline, CDR1 MNHEY and CDR2 SMNVEV (reference sequence). This CDR3 has 15 residues. Losses at the gene ends were 6 bases for V and 3 bases for J; bases not matched to a gene: 7. PCR primers comprised 60 Vbeta and 13 Jbeta primers. Assay: immunoSEQ multiplex PCR; the TCRdb copy retains only in-frame clones and omits some. The table includes some 120,000 clones, more than 65% detected once. Details on this clone: Its target is not known.

This clonotype was obtained from a woman aged 60-70 years in good health and CMV-seropositive. Sequences were obtained from PBMCs. The chain joins TRBV27 to TRBJ1-5; TRBD1 agrees at 8 bases. In nucleotides, the CDR3 is TGTGCCAGCAGCCGACAGGGGCTAAACAATCAGCCCCAGCATTTT. Residues: CASSRQGLNNQPQHF.